This record looks at one TCR beta chain sequence and its context. These data originate in a study of blood T cell repertoires in COVID-19. The protocol was immunoSEQ multiplex PCR, while the TCRdb copy is restricted to in-frame clones and leaves out a portion. Of about 180,000 clones in the sample, 65% to 90% were seen once. Germline V gives CDR1 SGHNT, CDR2 YENEEA. CDR3 length: 14 residues. Unmatched junction bases numbered 6, after V lost 4 bases and J lost 8 bases. The rearrangement uses TRBV11-3 and TRBJ2-1; 9 nucleotides align to TRBD1. The origin of this receptor is a man over 45 with active or convalescent COVID-19. The sample was peripheral blood. The CDR3 coding sequence is TGTGCCAGCAGCTCAGGACAGGGGTTGGATGAGCAGTTCTTC. It specifies CASSSGQGLDEQFF.